The present TCR beta chain was sequenced within a study of cytomegalovirus exposure and HLA in healthy donors. Per the germline V gene, CDR1 is LNHDA and CDR2 is SQIVND (reference sequence). V lost 6 bases, J lost 5 bases, and 9 bases stayed unmatched. The CDR3 is 15 amino acids. Worth noting for this clone: Its antigen is undetermined.

PCR amplification relied on 60 Vbeta primers (plus 13 Jbeta primers). The table came from immunoSEQ multiplex PCR; TCRdb's copy has only in-frame clones and leaves some out. The sample shows around 200,000 clones, 86% of them seen only once. General observations from the study: For most subjects, TCR beta sequences were reported to predict HLA-A and HLA-B alleles with accuracy.

Specimen: PBMCs. The chain has TRBV19 and TRBJ2-3; 9 bases match TRBD2. This TCR was sampled from a woman in her 30s in good health and CMV-seronegative. Written as DNA, the CDR3 is TGTGCCAGTAGCTCGTCGGGTAGCGGGGGAGATACGCAGTATTTT. It translates to CASSSSGSGGDTQYF.